These 21 T cell receptor beta chains were all obtained from the same sample, sequenced in a study of glioma-infiltrating T cells. Amplification of TCR alpha and beta CDR3 regions from RNA used iRepertoire nested multiplex PCR. TCRdb independently ran MiXCR on the multiplex PCR reads; one entry per CDR3 protein. The repertoire consists of some 160,000 distinct CDR3 sequences, with around 40% occurring once and the leading ten covering around 5%. Input material: glioma tissue, nonneoplastic brain tissue, or PBMCs (not recorded which). These TCRs come from a human donor with low-grade glioma or glioblastoma, undergoing nonglioma brain surgery, or in good health (not recorded which).

Concerning this clonotype: Just one base apart from a much larger clone, this may be a read error. The chain carries TRBV28 and TRBJ2-2; D is ambiguous. Looked up from germline, CDR1 is MDHEN and CDR2 is SYDVKM. CDR3 length: 13 amino acids. The V gene lost 6 bases and the J gene lost 4 bases, with 9 bases spanning the gap. CDR3 DNA: TGTGCCAGCAGCCATGGTGCCACCGGGGAGCTGTTTTTT. It yields the protein CASSHGATGELFF.

By its share, this clonotype is medium-sized. The chain links TRBV28 to TRBJ2-7; D ambiguous. Germline loops: CDR1 MDHEN, CDR2 SYDVKM. The length of the CDR3 is 13 residues. The V end was cut by 5 bases, the J end by 3 bases, with 11 bases between. The CDR3 region is CASSQPGLYEQYF. The CDR3 DNA reads as TGTGCCAGCAGTCAACCGGGCCTCTACGAGCAGTACTTC.

With regard to this clonotype: This may come from a read error, since a much larger clone is one base off. V gene TRBV7-2 combines with J gene TRBJ1-1; no firm D call. Per the germline V gene, CDR1 is SGHTA and CDR2 is FQGNSA. V was trimmed by 5 bases and J by 0 bases, leaving 7 bases between them. The CDR3 has 13 amino acids. The CDR3 DNA follows: TGTGCCAGCAGCCTTCAGATGAACACTGAAGCTTTCTTT. Protein product: CASSLQMNTEAFF.

The chain carries TRBV12-3 or TRBV12-4 and TRBJ1-5; D remains unclear. The V and J ends lost 4 bases and 4 bases respectively, with 8 bases between them. This CDR3 is 13 amino acids long. In DNA, the CDR3 is TGTGCCAGCAGTTCCCGGGAAAATCAGCCCCAGCATTTT. This sequence encodes CASSSRENQPQHF.

This clonotype showed up just once. CDR3 loop: CASSLSLPGVADTQYF. The DNA of the CDR3 is TGTGCCAGCAGCTTATCACTACCGGGAGTGGCAGATACGCAGTATTTT. The chain carries TRBV11-2 and TRBJ2-3; tentatively, D is TRBD2 (6 bases). Trimming left V 2 bases short and J 4 bases short, with 16 bases between. Germline V gene lookup returns CDR1 SGHAT and CDR2 FQNNGV. The length of the CDR3 is 16 residues. Full variable domain (remainder filled in from reference TRBV11-2 and TRBJ2-3): EAGVAQSPRYKIIEKRQSVAFWCNPISGHATLYWYQQILGQGPKLLIQFQNNGVVDDSQLPKDRFSAERLKGVDSTLKIQPAKLEDSAVYLCASSLSLPGVADTQYFGPGTRLTVL.

Comment on this clonotype: This sequence may be a read error, since a much larger clone differs from it by one base. Likely a read error: the CDR3 ends without its conserved phenylalanine or tryptophan. The chain uses TRBV10-3 and TRBJ2-1, with unresolved D. CDR3 length equals 12 residues. The germline CDR1 and CDR2 sequences are ENHRY and SYGVKD. V dropped 10 bases and J dropped 6 bases, with 13 bases sitting between them. CDR3 bases: TGTGCCACCTTCGCAGGACGCAATGAGCAGTTCTCC. It is translated as CATFAGRNEQFS.

The rearrangement uses TRBV12-3 or TRBV12-4 and TRBJ1-1, with 11 bases matching TRBD1. The CDR3 has 16 amino acids. The V and J ends lost 3 bases and 3 bases, in that order; junction bases with no gene match: 6. The CDR3 DNA reads TGTGCCAGCAGTTTTGCCTTGGGACAGGGGGACACTGAAGCTTTCTTT. Translation: CASSFALGQGDTEAFF.

This clonotype was counted between two and nine times. CDR3 region: CASSSGLFGGARNIQYF. The DNA for the CDR3 is TGCGCCAGCAGCTCAGGTTTATTCGGGGGCGCGAGAAACATTCAGTACTTC. The V call is TRBV4-1, the J call TRBJ2-4; D could derive from TRBD1 or TRBD2 (6 bases each). There are 17 residues in the CDR3. Per the germline V gene, CDR1 is MGHRA and CDR2 is YSYEKL. V lost 5 bases to trimming and J lost 6 bases, with 23 bases between them.

The DNA of the CDR3 is TGTGCCAGCAGACAAAGAGGGACACTGAACACTGAAGCTTTCTTT. Its translation: CASRQRGTLNTEAFF. The V gene is TRBV3-1, the J gene TRBJ1-1; D perhaps matches TRBD1 (6 bases). CDR1 is LGHDT, CDR2 YNNKEL, per germline (reference sequence). CDR3 size: 15 residues. V gave up 6 bases and J gave up 0 bases, with 14 bases separating them.

This clonotype occurred a few times. The chain has TRBV7-8 and TRBJ2-7; D may match TRBD1 or TRBD2 (6 bases each). Germline V lookup: CDR1 SGHVS, CDR2 FQNEAQ. This CDR3 region has 15 residues. The germline V and J ends were trimmed by 7 bases and 0 bases, with 16 bases remaining between them. The CDR3 reads CASKRGAGSSYEQYF. CDR3 coding DNA: TGTGCCAGCAAAAGGGGGGCGGGAAGCTCCTACGAGCAGTACTTC.

To note about this clonotype: One base away lies a much larger clone, so this may be a sequencing read error. V usage is TRBV20-1 and J usage is TRBJ2-2; tentatively, D is TRBD1 (6 bases). The germline gives CDR1 DFQATT, CDR2 SNEGSKA (reference sequence). CDR3 length: 14 amino acids. Written as DNA, the CDR3 is TGCAGTGCTCAGGGGAGCCCGAAGACCGGGGAGCTGTTTTTT. Amino acid sequence: CSAQGSPKTGELFF.

With respect to this clonotype: The junction departs from germline at one end; a sequencing error may be responsible. The V call is TRBV5-1, the J call TRBJ2-3, with unresolved D. This CDR3 is 12 amino acids long. Per germline, CDR1 SGHRS and CDR2 YFSETQ. CDR3 protein: CASSLDGDTKYF. CDR3 bases: TGCGCCAGCAGCTTGGACGGAGATACGAAGTATTTT.

Concerning this clonotype itself: Relative to the germline gene, one junction end is altered; a read error may explain this. The chain couples TRBV7-8 to TRBJ2-7; 9 bases are a match to TRBD2. Germline CDR1 is SGHVS and CDR2 is FQNEAQ. CDR3 length: 16 residues. The CDR3 DNA sequence: TGTGCCAGCAGCGCCGCTAGCGGGACTCGACCCAACGAGAAGTACTTC. This encodes CASSAASGTRPNEKYF. Full variable domain (remainder filled in from reference TRBV7-8 and TRBJ2-7): GAGVSQSPRYKVAKRGQDVALRCDPISGHVSLFWYQQALGQGPEFLTYFQNEAQLDKSGLPSDRFFAERPEGSVSTLKIQRTQQEDSAVYLCASSAASGTRPNEKYFGPGTRLTVT.

As concerns this clonotype: Being one base from a much bigger clone, this may be a read error. V is TRBV20-1 and J is TRBJ2-1, with TRBD2 as a possible D gene (5 bases). Germline V gene lookup returns CDR1 DFQATT and CDR2 SNEGSKA (reference sequence). This CDR3 comprises 17 residues. Trimming cost V 6 bases and J 0 bases, with 21 bases left between them. CDR3: CSALPKDFYFSYNEQFF. The DNA of the CDR3 is TGCAGTGCCTTACCTAAGGACTTCTACTTCTCCTACAATGAGCAGTTCTTC.

Concerning this clonotype: A much more abundant neighbour one base away suggests this may be a read error. The chain employs TRBV2 and TRBJ2-1; D ambiguous. CDR3 length: 11 amino acids. Trimming cost V 2 bases and J 8 bases, with 4 bases left between them. Germline V gene lookup returns CDR1 SNHLY and CDR2 FYNNEI. The CDR3 here is CASSEKDEQFF. The DNA for the CDR3 is TGTGCCAGCAGTGAAAAAGATGAGCAGTTCTTC.

This clonotype has a handful of counts. This chain links TRBV2 with TRBJ1-4; D might be TRBD1 (6 bases). There are 14 residues in the CDR3. Germline V gene sequence: CDR1 SNHLY, CDR2 FYNNEI. V lost 6 bases and J lost 3, with 11 bases in between. The CDR3 here is CASSWTVSNEKLFF. The CDR3 DNA reads as TGTGCCAGCAGCTGGACAGTATCTAATGAAAAACTGTTTTTT.

As concerns this clonotype: Given a much more abundant clone one base away, this may be a read error. For the CDR3, the DNA is TGTGCCAGTAGTATAAGGGTGGATAGCAATCAGCCCCAGCATTTT. Protein sequence: CASSIRVDSNQPQHF. The chain couples TRBV19 to TRBJ1-5, with unresolved D. The CDR3 totals 15 residues. The V gene lost 2 bases and the J gene lost 0 bases, with 8 bases spanning the gap. Germline assignment: CDR1 LNHDA and CDR2 SQIVND (reference sequence). Variable domain in full (rest from reference TRBV19 and TRBJ1-5): DGGITQSPKYLFRKEGQNVTLSCEQNLNHDAMYWYRQDPGQGLRLIYYSQIVNDFQKGDIAEGYSVSREKKESFPLTVTSAQKNPTAFYLCASSIRVDSNQPQHFGDGTRLSIL.

This clonotype has a handful of counts. A much bigger clone sits one base away, suggesting this may be a read error. CDR3 region: CASCSGISYNEQFF. The CDR3 DNA sequence: TGTGCCAGCTGTTCGGGTATCTCCTACAATGAGCAGTTCTTC. The chain employs TRBV28 and TRBJ2-1; D is unclear. The germline CDR1 and CDR2 sequences are MDHEN and SYDVKM. The ends were cut back, 8 bases at V and 0 bases at J, with 11 bases in the middle. CDR3 length: 14 residues. Full variable domain (outside the CDR3, taken from reference TRBV28 and TRBJ2-1): DVKVTQSSRYLVKRTGEKVFLECVQDMDHENMFWYRQDPGLGLRLIYFSYDVKMKEKGDIPEGYSVSREKKERFSLILESASTNQTSMYLCASCSGISYNEQFFGPGTRLTVL.

Comments on this clonotype: Just one base apart from a much larger clone, this may be a read error. The chain links TRBV15 to TRBJ1-2; 7 positions match TRBD1. Germline lookup yields CDR1 LNHNV and CDR2 YYDKDF (reference sequence). The CDR3 loop spans 15 amino acids. J gave up 4 bases and V 3 bases, and 8 bases lay outside the gene matches. CDR3 amino acids: CATSSWDSGFYGYTF. CDR3 sequence (DNA): TGTGCCACCAGCAGCTGGGACAGCGGCTTCTATGGCTACACCTTC.

V is TRBV10-3 and J is TRBJ2-7; 9 bases map to TRBD1. The germline gives CDR1 ENHRY, CDR2 SYGVKD. The CDR3 is made up of 16 amino acids. Trimming at V came to 5 bases and at J to 5 bases, leaving 13 bases not matched to a gene. Written as DNA, the CDR3 is TGTGCCATCAGTCCCTCTGGACAGGGGAATCGCGACGAGCAGTACTTC. Translating gives CAISPSGQGNRDEQYF.

To note about this clonotype: One junction end disagrees with the germline gene, perhaps due to a read error. The rearrangement links TRBV4-3 to TRBJ2-1; 8 bases match TRBD1. The CDR3 length is 15 residues. Germline V lookup: CDR1 LGHNA, CDR2 YSLEER. CDR3 sequence: CASSPGQGVYNEKFF. CDR3 sequence (DNA): TGCGCCAGCAGCCCAGGACAGGGAGTATACAATGAGAAGTTCTTC.